What follows is one T cell receptor beta chain and its context. Its antigen is not identified. Using immunoSEQ multiplex PCR, the repertoire was profiled, and TCRdb retains in-frame clones only, with some absent. The sample has roughly 120,000 clones, 88% seen once. This sample was taken from a study of cytomegalovirus exposure and HLA in healthy donors. The study's findings and limits: The study listed under 200 cytomegalovirus-associated TCR beta chains.

J gave up 9 bases and V 3 bases, and 4 bases lay outside the gene matches. Germline V gene data show CDR1 as SGHDT and CDR2 as YYEEEE. The CDR3 has 13 amino acids. This chain links TRBV5-6 with TRBJ2-1, with 9 bases that match TRBD1. The sample consisted of PBMCs. The TCR comes from a man between 18 and 29 years old in good health and CMV-seropositive. The CDR3 DNA reads TGTGCCAGCAGCTGGGGGACAGGGAGTGAGCAGTTCTTC. Translating gives CASSWGTGSEQFF.